Shown below are 15 T cell receptor beta chains from a single sample sequenced in a study of blood T cells in healthy people across ages. It was with a sample-barcoded 5' primer and a J-beta primer mix that a second PCR of about 7 to 12 cycles was run. TCRdb analysed the 5' RACE reads with MiXCR anew, one entry per CDR3 protein. The sample yields around 870,000 distinct CDR3 sequences, 29% seen once. Sequencing input: blood. These receptors were collected from a woman aged 80 or over in good health.

This clonotype was seen only a few times. The chain combines TRBV4-1 with TRBJ2-1, with a weak D call TRBD1 (5 bases). The J call may be faulty, since TRBJ2-7 better matches the DNA end. The CDR3 has 14 residues. Germline CDR1 is MGHRA and CDR2 is YSYEKL. The CDR3 region has the DNA TGCGCCAGCAGCCACACCGACAGTTACAATGAGCAGTACTTC. It encodes CASSHTDSYNEQYF.

Details on this clonotype: This clone may be a read error of a much larger clone one base away. The chain links TRBV7-9 to TRBJ1-5; D may be TRBD1 (6 bases). The CDR3 loop spans 14 amino acids. CDR1 and CDR2 (germline): SEHNR, FQNEAQ (reference sequence). CDR3 protein: CACSSTGPNQPQHF. The CDR3 DNA reads TGTGCCTGCAGCTCGACAGGACCTAATCAGCCCCAGCATTTT.

The chain joins TRBV6-5 to TRBJ2-7, with D perhaps matching TRBD2 (6 bases). This CDR3 is 15 amino acids long. The germline V gene encodes CDR1 MNHEY and CDR2 SVGAGI. The ends were cut back, 8 bases at V and 7 bases at J, with 24 bases in the middle. CDR3 loop: CASGLAVGSYNEQYF. CDR3 in DNA: TGTGCCAGCGGATTAGCGGTGGGCTCCTACAATGAGCAGTACTTC.

The V call is TRBV24-1, the J call TRBJ1-5; D ambiguous. The V gene lost 4 bases and the J gene lost 5 bases, with 8 bases spanning the gap. There are 13 residues in the CDR3. Looked up from germline, CDR1 is KGHDR and CDR2 is SFDVKD. The CDR3 reads CATSDVGYQPQHF. The CDR3 nucleotides are TGTGCCACCAGTGACGTGGGTTATCAGCCCCAGCATTTT.

In this sample, this clonotype turned up many times. V is TRBV6-2 or TRBV6-3 and J is TRBJ2-7; TRBD2 matches 9 bases. Germline V CDR1 and CDR2: MNHEY, SVGEGT. Germline trimming cut 6 bases from V and 4 bases from J; bases unmatched to any gene: 4. The CDR3 is 13 amino acids. As DNA, the CDR3 is TGTGCCAGCAGGTATAGCGGGGGTTACGAGCAGTACTTC. It yields the protein CASRYSGGYEQYF.

This clonotype turned up a few times. This may stem from a read error, because a much larger clone lies one nucleotide away. The chain joins TRBV7-2 to TRBJ2-7, with 8 bases lining up with TRBD1. The J call may not be correct, given that the DNA end is closer to TRBJ2-5. CDR1 is SGHTA, CDR2 FQGNSA, per germline. The CDR3 is 14 amino acids. CDR3 loop: CAGSLQGQGETQYF. CDR3 nucleotides: TGTGCCGGCAGCTTACAAGGACAGGGCGAGACCCAGTACTTC.

This chain uses TRBV7-2 with TRBJ1-6; perhaps TRBD1 as D (6 bases). V was cut by 0 bases and J by 9 bases, with 15 bases left in between. This CDR3 is built from 16 residues. Germline CDR1 is SGHTA and CDR2 is FQGNSA. The CDR3 protein is CASSLAGSGAGSPLHF. In DNA, the CDR3 is TGTGCCAGCAGCTTAGCGGGCTCAGGGGCAGGTTCACCCCTCCACTTT. The full variable domain, its missing parts supplied by reference TRBV7-2 and TRBJ1-6, is GAGVSQSPSNKVTEKGKDVELRCDPISGHTALYWYRQSLGQGLEFLIYFQGNSAPDKSGLPSDRFSAERTGGSVSTLTIQRTQQEDSAVYLCASSLAGSGAGSPLHFGNGTRLTVT.

This clonotype was observed at least ten times. This sequence joins TRBV7-2 and TRBJ1-2, with D perhaps TRBD1 (6 bases). Germline CDR1 reads SGHTA; CDR2 reads FQGNSA. V was trimmed by 5 bases and J by 0 bases, leaving 13 bases between them. CDR3 length: 15 residues. CDR3 amino acids: CASSRGQPTNYGYTF. CDR3 nucleotide sequence: TGTGCCAGCAGCCGTGGACAGCCGACTAACTATGGCTACACCTTC.

This chain uses TRBV6-5 with TRBJ2-7; 10 bases line up with TRBD2. CDR1 is MNHEY and CDR2 is SVGAGI in the germline V gene. The CDR3 runs 18 residues. The ends lost 3 bases at V and 1 base at J; junction bases unmatched: 12. In nucleotides, the CDR3 is TGTGCCAGCAGTTATCATCGCATTAGCGGGAGGAGTTCCTACGAGCAGTACTTC. Protein product: CASSYHRISGRSSYEQYF.

Many counts were recorded for this clonotype. This chain's CDR3 is CASSFGNILVEGQETQYF. CDR3 coding DNA: TGCGCCAGCAGCTTCGGAAACATACTAGTCGAGGGGCAAGAGACCCAGTACTTC. The rearrangement uses TRBV5-1 and TRBJ2-5; the D gene could be TRBD1 or TRBD2 (5 bases each). This CDR3 has 18 residues. Germline V CDR1 and CDR2: SGHRS, YFSETQ. With 2 bases removed from V and 2 bases from J, the gap between germline ends came to 22 bases.

This clonotype has a handful of counts. The gene calls are TRBV20-1 and TRBJ1-1; maybe TRBD1 (5 bases). This CDR3 is 16 amino acids long. The V gene's germline CDR1 is DFQATT and CDR2 SNEGSKA (reference sequence). Deletions cut 0 bases from V and 6 bases from J, with 20 bases between. CDR3 sequence: CSARDSLLTGASEAFF. Written as DNA, the CDR3 is TGCAGTGCTAGAGATTCACTTCTAACAGGAGCCTCTGAAGCTTTCTTT.

V usage is TRBV7-2 and J usage is TRBJ1-1; D might be TRBD1 (5 bases). CDR1 and CDR2 (germline): SGHTA, FQGNSA. V was trimmed by 5 bases and J by 7 bases, leaving 20 bases between them. The CDR3 covers 15 residues. The CDR3 coding sequence is TGTGCCAGCAGCCCATACACGGCAGTCGGGGGTGAAGCTTTCTTT. It translates to CASSPYTAVGGEAFF.

The genes are TRBV7-9 and TRBJ1-2; D is possibly TRBD1 (6 bases). This CDR3 contains 14 residues. In germline, CDR1 is SEHNR, CDR2 FQNEAQ (reference sequence). The V end was cut by 3 bases, the J end by 5 bases, with 13 bases between. The CDR3 sequence is CASSFMEGGYGYTF. The CDR3 nucleotides are TGTGCCAGCAGCTTCATGGAGGGGGGTTATGGCTACACCTTC.

This clonotype appeared many times. The genes are TRBV11-2 and TRBJ2-3; D is uncertain. Germline assignment: CDR1 SGHAT and CDR2 FQNNGV. The length of the CDR3 is 14 residues. With 2 bases removed from V and 4 bases from J, the gap between germline ends came to 10 bases. The CDR3 region has the DNA TGTGCCAGCAGCTTATCTACCGGCCCAGATACGCAGTATTTT. Protein: CASSLSTGPDTQYF.

This clonotype showed up just once. This rearrangement joins TRBV2 to TRBJ2-6; D ambiguous. The CDR3 totals 15 residues. Germline V gene lookup returns CDR1 SNHLY and CDR2 FYNNEI. The V gene lost 6 bases and the J gene lost 4 bases, with 13 bases spanning the gap. CDR3 in DNA: TGTGCCAGCAGAGAACAGAGAGCGGGGGCCAACGTCCTGACTTTC. This translates into CASREQRAGANVLTF.